The next 21 T cell receptor beta chains were all read from a single sample in a study of cytomegalovirus exposure and HLA in healthy donors. With 60 Vbeta and 13 Jbeta primers, the PCR was carried out. The assay was immunoSEQ multiplex PCR, and TCRdb's table has in-frame clones only and misses some. This table has 90,000 to 130,000 clones, less than 70% appearing once. What was sequenced was PBMCs. These receptors originate from a woman aged 25 to 39 in good health and CMV-seronegative.

The chain has TRBV30 and TRBJ2-7, with D perhaps matching TRBD1 (6 bases). Germline CDR1 reads GTSNPN; CDR2 reads SVGIG (reference sequence). This CDR3 comprises 14 residues. V lost 3 bases and J lost 5, with 17 bases in between. As DNA, the CDR3 is TGTGCCTGGAGGTCCGCCGGGACAACTAACGAGCAGTACTTC. Encoded protein: CAWRSAGTTNEQYF.

This chain joins TRBV5-1 and TRBJ2-1; 11 positions match TRBD2. Trimming cost V 4 bases and J 3 bases; bases outside gene matches: 3. This CDR3 is built from 15 residues. Germline assignment: CDR1 SGHRS and CDR2 YFSETQ. Here the CDR3 DNA reads TGCGCCAGCAGCCACGGGACTAGCGGCTACAATGAGCAGTTCTTC. Translated: CASSHGTSGYNEQFF.

The V and J genes are TRBV6-1 and TRBJ2-3, with 10 bases fitting TRBD2. V shed 1 base, J shed 6 bases, and the junction held 10 bases outside the gene matches. This CDR3 has 17 amino acids. CDR1 MNHNS and CDR2 SASEGT come from the germline V gene. The CDR3 DNA follows: TGTGCCAGCAGTGAAGTGATAGCGGGAGGCCACAAGGATACGCAGTATTTT. This gives the protein CASSEVIAGGHKDTQYF.

This clone is termed medium-sized. This chain joins TRBV14 and TRBJ1-1; D remains unclear. Germline V gene lookup returns CDR1 SGHDN and CDR2 FVKESK. Trimming took off 5 bases at V and 3 bases at J, with 16 bases between the two ends. This CDR3 spans 15 amino acids. Here the CDR3 DNA reads TGTGCCAGCAGCAGGCGCGGCCCCTGGGACACTGAAGCTTTCTTT. It specifies CASSRRGPWDTEAFF.

The chain couples TRBV19 to TRBJ2-7; D unclear. Germline V gives CDR1 LNHDA, CDR2 SQIVND (reference sequence). The CDR3 consists of 11 residues. V lost 5 bases and J 7 bases, leaving 9 bases between the germline ends. CDR3 residues: CASSDMKEQYF. The DNA for the CDR3 is TGTGCCAGTAGTGACATGAAGGAGCAGTACTTC.

This clone was found once. The chain recombines TRBV5-6 with TRBJ2-7, with TRBD2 as a possible D gene (5 bases). Deletions cut 6 bases from V and 2 bases from J, with 15 bases between. The CDR3 consists of 14 residues. Germline V lookup: CDR1 SGHDT, CDR2 YYEEEE. DNA for the CDR3: TGTGCCAGCACCCCCGGGGTAAATGCCTACGAGCAGTACTTC. Translating it yields CASTPGVNAYEQYF. Complete variable domain (other parts from reference TRBV5-6 and TRBJ2-7): DAGVTQSPTHLIKTRGQQVTLRCSPKSGHDTVSWYQQALGQGPQFIFQYYEEEERQRGNFPDRFSGHQFPNYSSELNVNALLLGDSALYLCASTPGVNAYEQYFGPGTRLTVT.

CDR3 in amino acids: CASSQGLGASSYEQYF. The CDR3 coding sequence is TGCGCCAGCAGCCAAGGGTTGGGGGCTAGCTCCTACGAGCAGTACTTC. The chain employs TRBV4-1 and TRBJ2-7, with D perhaps TRBD1 (6 bases). CDR1 MGHRA and CDR2 YSYEKL come from the germline V gene. This CDR3 is built from 16 residues. Trimming shortened V by 1 base and J by 0 bases, and 13 bases separated the two germline ends.

This chain uses TRBV6-5 with TRBJ2-7, with D perhaps matching TRBD1 (7 bases). This CDR3 has 13 residues. CDR1 is MNHEY, CDR2 SVGAGI, per germline. Between the trimmed V and J ends, which lost 5 bases and 2 bases, there was a span of 10 bases. CDR3 nucleotides: TGTGCCAGCAGTGCGGGACAGACCTACGAGCAGTACTTC. It is translated as CASSAGQTYEQYF.

This chain joins TRBV5-1 and TRBJ2-5; 9 nucleotides line up with TRBD1. The J call may be faulty, since TRBJ2-7 better matches the DNA end. This CDR3 has 14 residues. The germline V gene has CDR1 SGHRS and CDR2 YFSETQ. Here the CDR3 reads CASSHGTGSYEQYF. In nucleotides, the CDR3 is TGCGCCAGCAGCCACGGGACAGGGAGCTACGAGCAGTACTTC.

The chain employs TRBV30 and TRBJ2-7; the match to TRBD2 covers 8 bases. V was clipped by 1 base and J by 1 base; unmatched bases: 9. Germline CDR1 is GTSNPN and CDR2 is SVGIG (reference sequence). The length of the CDR3 is 16 residues. The CDR3 protein is CAWSAPRGGASYEQYF. The CDR3 nucleotides read TGTGCCTGGAGTGCCCCCCGGGGGGGGGCTTCCTACGAGCAGTACTTC.

This clone showed up just once. V usage is TRBV28 and J usage is TRBJ1-4, with 7 bases fitting TRBD1. The CDR3 loop spans 15 amino acids. Germline V gene sequence: CDR1 MDHEN, CDR2 SYDVKM. J lost 8 bases, V lost 5 bases, and 11 bases had no gene match. As DNA, the CDR3 is TGTGCCAGCAGTGATGAGGGGGCAGGAAAGGAAAAACTGTTTTTT. Translating gives CASSDEGAGKEKLFF.

CDR3: CASSLGTGYSPLHF. The CDR3 region has the DNA TGTGCCAGCAGCTTGGGGACAGGGTATTCACCCCTCCACTTT. The J gene is TRBJ1-6, the V gene TRBV7-3, with 9 bases matching TRBD1. V gave up 3 bases and J gave up 8 bases; unmatched junction bases: 2. The CDR3 length is 14 residues. The germline gives CDR1 SGHTA, CDR2 FQGTGA.

The chain recombines TRBV6-1 with TRBJ2-7, with 7 bases matching TRBD2. The CDR3 is 14 amino acids. Unmatched junction bases numbered 4, after V lost 4 bases and J lost 1 base. Germline V gene sequence: CDR1 MNHNS, CDR2 SASEGT. CDR3: CASSVGGGSYEQYF. Here the CDR3 DNA reads TGTGCCAGCAGTGTTGGGGGAGGGTCCTACGAGCAGTACTTC.

This clone was picked up a small number of times. The rearrangement joins TRBV9 to TRBJ1-6; D remains unclear. Per the germline V gene, CDR1 is SGDLS and CDR2 is YYNGEE. The CDR3 loop spans 13 amino acids. The V end lost 2 bases, the J end lost 8 bases, and 8 bases lay between the germline ends. CDR3: CASSVDYYSPLHF. The CDR3 bases are TGTGCCAGCAGCGTCGACTACTATTCACCCCTCCACTTT. Variable domain in full (rest from reference TRBV9 and TRBJ1-6): DSGVTQTPKHLITATGQRVTLRCSPRSGDLSVYWYQQSLDQGLQFLIQYYNGEERAKGNILERFSAQQFPDLHSELNLSSLELGDSALYFCASSVDYYSPLHFGNGTRLTVT.

This chain links TRBV5-1 with TRBJ1-2, with a tentative D call TRBD1 (6 bases). The CDR3 length is 14 residues. Trimming took 0 bases from V and 4 from J, leaving 10 bases between them. Germline CDR1 SGHRS, CDR2 YFSETQ. The CDR3 reads CASSLGQAGYGYTF. The CDR3 bases are TGCGCCAGCAGCTTGGGACAGGCGGGCTATGGCTACACCTTC.

The V call is TRBV30, the J call TRBJ2-7; 12 bases are shared with TRBD2. Germline CDR1 is GTSNPN and CDR2 is SVGIG (reference sequence). The V gene end was trimmed by 4 bases and the J gene end by 2 bases; junction bases not matched to a gene: 6. CDR3 length: 15 residues. CDR3 sequence reads: CAWKRLAGVAYEQYF. The CDR3 coding sequence is TGTGCCTGGAAACGACTAGCGGGAGTCGCCTACGAGCAGTACTTC.

V and J are TRBV5-6 and TRBJ1-1, with 7 bases that match TRBD1. CDR3 length: 16 residues. V shed 0 bases, J shed 0 bases, and the junction held 5 bases outside the gene matches. Germline V gene lookup returns CDR1 SGHDT and CDR2 YYEEEE. The CDR3 DNA reads TGTGCCAGCAGCTTGGCCTCGGGACAGCTGAACACTGAAGCTTTCTTT. Protein sequence: CASSLASGQLNTEAFF.

In this sample, this clone turned up a few times. The rearrangement joins TRBV27 to TRBJ1-1, with 9 bases aligning to TRBD1. J gave up 5 bases and V 3 bases, and 7 bases lay outside the gene matches. This CDR3 has 15 amino acids. Per germline, CDR1 MNHEY and CDR2 SMNVEV (reference sequence). The CDR3 spells CASSFSGTGRTEAFF. The CDR3 DNA reads TGTGCCAGCAGTTTTTCCGGGACAGGGAGGACTGAAGCTTTCTTT.

The chain carries TRBV6-6 and TRBJ2-1; possible D gene TRBD1, 5 bases. The CDR3 is 13 residues long. V was clipped by 2 bases and J by 6 bases, with 8 bases between them. Germline V gene data show CDR1 as MNHNY and CDR2 as SVGAGI (reference sequence). The CDR3 sequence: CASSYGASNEQFF. The CDR3 coding sequence is TGTGCCAGCAGTTACGGGGCAAGCAATGAGCAGTTCTTC.

The chain uses TRBV30 and TRBJ1-1, with a possible D match to TRBD1 (6 bases). Germline V lookup: CDR1 GTSNPN, CDR2 SVGIG (reference sequence). Trimming pared 1 base from V and 1 base from J, leaving 16 bases between. The CDR3 loop spans 16 amino acids. The CDR3 sequence is CAWSARYSTGNTEAFF. The CDR3 nucleotides read TGTGCCTGGAGTGCCCGTTACTCGACAGGGAACACTGAAGCTTTCTTT.

This rearrangement joins TRBV28 to TRBJ2-7, with D perhaps matching TRBD2 (5 bases). The germline V and J ends were trimmed by 9 bases and 3 bases, with 12 bases remaining between them. The CDR3 is made up of 12 amino acids. Germline V gene lookup returns CDR1 MDHEN and CDR2 SYDVKM. The CDR3 spells CASRPGFYEQYF. The CDR3 DNA sequence: TGTGCCAGTCGTCCGGGGTTCTACGAGCAGTACTTC. The complete variable domain, with remaining parts taken from reference TRBV28 and TRBJ2-7, reads DVKVTQSSRYLVKRTGEKVFLECVQDMDHENMFWYRQDPGLGLRLIYFSYDVKMKEKGDIPEGYSVSREKKERFSLILESASTNQTSMYLCASRPGFYEQYFGPGTRLTVT.